This TCR beta chain was profiled in a study of blood T cells in healthy people across ages. Study outcomes and limitations: Samples with more naive T cells showed higher observed beta diversity.

The draw of peripheral blood yielded roughly 9.4 milliliters from each donor. Germline CDR1 and CDR2: SNHLY and FYNNEI. Trimming removed 11 bases from V and 1 base from J, with 12 bases in between. This CDR3 spans 12 amino acids. A J-beta primer mix and a sample-barcoded 5' primer were used in a second PCR of about 7 to 12 cycles. Carrying 12 random nucleotides, a template-switch adaptor labeled each individual cDNA molecule. TCRdb used MiXCR to reprocess the 5' RACE reads, holding one entry per CDR3 protein. The sample consists of over 1.5 million distinct CDR3 sequences, 40% to 55% of them appearing once. This clonotype was seen more than once but under ten times. Its antigen is unidentified.

The chain employs TRBV2 and TRBJ2-7; D possibly corresponds to TRBD2 (7 bases). This TCR came from a woman aged 40 to 50 in good health. The sample taken for sequencing was blood. The CDR3 loop is CAGAGTSYEQYF. DNA for the CDR3: TGTGCCGGAGCGGGGACATCCTACGAGCAGTACTTC.